This is a list of T cell receptor beta chains from one sample in a study of blood T cell repertoires in COVID-19. Data came from immunoSEQ multiplex PCR; TCRdb stores just in-frame clones and leaves some out. The sample includes 150,000 to 200,000 clones, less than 90% seen only once; the top ten take more than 7.5%. Material for sequencing was peripheral blood. The receptors derive from a woman in her sixties or seventies with COVID-19, enrolled during active disease. CDR3s include the opening cysteine and the closing phenylalanine or tryptophan. A D gene is named only where the DNA matches it firmly. Not all rows give a size; the values are once, few, many and, for expanded clones, a class.

d_gene	abundance	v_gene	j_gene	CDR3aa	CDR3nt
TRBD1	few	TRBV19	TRBJ1-2	CASSMVGDSYGYTF	TGTGCCAGTAGTATGGTTGGGGACAGCTATGGCTACACCTTC
.	once	TRBV6-1	TRBJ2-7	CASSPTSYEQYF	TGTGCCAGCAGCCCTACCTCCTACGAGCAGTACTTC
TRBD2	.	TRBV7-3	TRBJ2-1	CASSSGLAGNSYNEQFF	TGTGCCAGCAGCTCAGGACTAGCGGGAAACTCCTACAATGAGCAGTTCTTC
.	.	TRBV15	TRBJ2-4	CATSRDYPKRLAKNIQYF	TGTGCCACCAGCAGAGATTACCCGAAGCGACTAGCCAAAAACATTCAGTACTTC
TRBD1	.	TRBV5-5	TRBJ1-1	CASSGRTGLNTEAFF	TGTGCCAGCAGCGGAAGGACAGGACTGAACACTGAAGCTTTCTTT
.	.	TRBV29-1	TRBJ1-1	CSVEDTRNTEAFF	TGCAGCGTTGAAGATACAAGGAACACTGAAGCTTTCTTT
.	.	TRBV9	TRBJ1-6	CASSVQEDSPLHF	TGTGCCAGCAGCGTACAGGAGGATTCACCCCTCCACTTT
TRBD2	once	TRBV5-1	TRBJ2-1	CASSYSGREGNEQFF	TGCGCCAGCAGCTATAGCGGGCGAGAGGGCAATGAGCAGTTCTTC
TRBD2	.	TRBV19	TRBJ2-1	CASTKAGGPSNEQFF	TGTGCCAGTACAAAAGCGGGAGGGCCCAGCAATGAGCAGTTCTTC
.	few	TRBV29-1	TRBJ1-5	CSVGGGDQPQHF	TGCAGCGTTGGAGGGGGTGACCAGCCCCAGCATTTT
TRBD1	.	TRBV7-2	TRBJ2-7	CASSARQGPYEQYF	TGTGCCAGCAGCGCCCGACAGGGACCCTACGAGCAGTACTTC
.	.	TRBV9	TRBJ1-1	CASSAQGLGTAFF	TGTGCCAGCAGCGCTCAAGGGTTGGGGACTGCTTTCTTT
TRBD1	few	TRBV27	TRBJ2-7	CASSGLGQERNEQYF	TGTGCCAGCAGCGGTCTGGGACAGGAGAGAAACGAGCAGTACTTC
TRBD2	.	TRBV29-1	TRBJ2-7	CSAKLAGGVQYF	TGCAGCGCTAAACTAGCGGGAGGTGTGCAGTACTTC
TRBD2	once	TRBV28	TRBJ2-3	CASEGREGTDTQYF	TGTGCCAGCGAAGGGCGGGAGGGCACAGATACGCAGTATTTT
TRBD2	.	TRBV19	TRBJ2-1	CASSTGGGHLSSYNEQFF	TGTGCCAGTAGTACCGGGGGGGGACACCTGAGCTCCTACAATGAGCAGTTCTTC
TRBD2	.	TRBV9	TRBJ2-5	CASSVRGLSGAMETQYF	TGTGCCAGCAGCGTCCGGGGGCTTAGCGGGGCAATGGAGACCCAGTACTTC
.	.	TRBV24-1	TRBJ2-6	CATSGVQGVSGANVLTF	TGTGCCACCAGTGGGGTACAGGGAGTATCTGGGGCCAACGTCCTGACTTTC
.	.	TRBV7-9	TRBJ1-2	CASSRDSVDGYTF	TGTGCCAGCAGCCGCGACAGTGTCGATGGCTACACCTTC
.	.	TRBV7-2	TRBJ2-7	CASRPPQSSYEQYF	TGTGCCAGCAGACCCCCACAAAGCTCCTACGAGCAGTACTTC
TRBD2	.	TRBV6-5	TRBJ2-1	CASRGGFEQFF	TGTGCCAGCCGGGGGGGTTTTGAGCAGTTCTTC